These T cell receptor beta chains were read from a single sample in a study of cytomegalovirus exposure and HLA in healthy donors. TCRdb keeps only in-frame clones here, not all; method: immunoSEQ multiplex PCR. The data contain about 100,000 clones, about 9.4% of them seen just once; the ten biggest clones take up around 5.9%. The sequencing sample was made of PBMCs. The source is a man aged 35 to 55 in good health and CMV-seropositive. Each CDR3 is given with its conserved first and last residue. A D gene is named only where the DNA matches it firmly. Clone size is not always given. Where it is, it says once, few, many or a class for expanded clones.

cdr3_nt cdr3_aa clone_size d_call j_call v_call
TGCAGCGTGGGACAGGGTGCCTACGAGCAGTACTTC CSVGQGAYEQYF few TRBD1 TRBJ2-7 TRBV29-1
TGCAGCGTTGTCCCTTGGGGCGATACGCAGTATTTT CSVVPWGDTQYF few NA TRBJ2-3 TRBV29-1
TGTGCCAGCAGCGTAGACGCAGGGGGAAGTGAAAAACTGTTTTTT CASSVDAGGSEKLFF NA TRBD1 TRBJ1-4 TRBV7-9
TGTGCCATATTGAGGGAGACAGGAGTTTACAATGAGCAGTTCTTC CAILRETGVYNEQFF NA NA TRBJ2-1 TRBV10-3
TGTGCCAGCAGCACCGGGACTAGCGGGATTCAGACCCAGTACTTC CASSTGTSGIQTQYF few TRBD2 TRBJ2-5 TRBV14
TGTGCTACGGGACAGGAGGACACTGAAGCTTTCTTT CATGQEDTEAFF few TRBD1 TRBJ1-1 TRBV28
TGTGCCAGCAGCCTGGTCGGGAGTGCTACCGGGGAGCTGTTTTTT CASSLVGSATGELFF NA NA TRBJ2-2 TRBV7-2
TGTGCCAGCTCACCACCCCGAGGGGAGGGGCCGATCGACGAGCAGTACTTC CASSPPRGEGPIDEQYF few TRBD2 TRBJ2-7 TRBV18
TGTGCCAGCAGCCAGGGACAGTTCAGCAATCAGCCCCAGCATTTT CASSQGQFSNQPQHF few TRBD1 TRBJ1-5 TRBV7-9
TGTGCCAGTAGTACGCTAGCGGGAGGTTCCTACGAGCAGTACTTC CASSTLAGGSYEQYF NA TRBD2 TRBJ2-7 TRBV19
TGTGCCAGCAGGGGGACTAGCGCCAGTGCAGATACGCAGTATTTT CASRGTSASADTQYF NA TRBD2 TRBJ2-3 TRBV9
TGTGCCAGCAGTGAATCCCGGTGGGGCACCGAGCAGTACTTC CASSESRWGTEQYF few NA TRBJ2-7 TRBV25-1
TGTGCCAGCAGTGACAGCGGGAGGGCCACAGATACGCAGTATTTT CASSDSGRATDTQYF few TRBD2 TRBJ2-3 TRBV6-4
TGTGCCAGTAAAGGGACAGGGGACACCTACGAGCAGTACTTC CASKGTGDTYEQYF NA TRBD1 TRBJ2-7 TRBV5-6
TGTGCCACCAGCAGAGTCAAGGGGCCGAACACTGAAGCTTTCTTT CATSRVKGPNTEAFF few NA TRBJ1-1 TRBV15
TGTGCCACCAGCAGAGGACAGGGCCAGGGAAAACTGTTTTTT CATSRGQGQGKLFF NA TRBD1 TRBJ1-4 TRBV15
TGTGCCAGCAGCACCGGACAGGGGGCAGGCGAGCAGTACTTC CASSTGQGAGEQYF NA TRBD1 TRBJ2-7 TRBV7-6
TGCGCCAGCAGCTGGGAGACCCAAGAGACCCAGTACTTC CASSWETQETQYF NA NA TRBJ2-5 TRBV5-1
TGTGCCAGCAGCTTGGCCCTGAATGAGCAGTTCTTC CASSLALNEQFF few NA TRBJ2-1 TRBV5-6
TGTGCCAGCAGTGAAGGCCCTGGACAAGACTACGAGCAGTACTTC CASSEGPGQDYEQYF few NA TRBJ2-7 TRBV6-1
TGTGCCAGCAGCGTCGACACCGGGGAGCTGTTTTTT CASSVDTGELFF NA NA TRBJ2-2 TRBV9
TGTGCCACCAGCAGAGATCGTAGTCCCGGGATGGGGGCCAACGTCCTGACTTTC CATSRDRSPGMGANVLTF NA NA TRBJ2-6 TRBV15
TGCGCCAGCACCCGAGTGGGGGGGTACGAGCAGTACTTC CASTRVGGYEQYF NA TRBD2 TRBJ2-7 TRBV4-1
TGCGCCAGCAGCCAAGAGTCTAGCGCGTCGGTAGATACGCAGTATTTT CASSQESSASVDTQYF NA NA TRBJ2-3 TRBV4-1
TGTGCCAGCAGTTTGGGGGCGGATGTGGGGCTGGAGACCCAGTACTTC CASSLGADVGLETQYF NA NA TRBJ2-5 TRBV6-5
TGTGCCAGCAGCTCCCCGGACAAAGAGACCCAGTACTTC CASSSPDKETQYF few NA TRBJ2-5 TRBV5-4
TGCGCCAGCAGCCCAGGGGGCACCGGGGAGCTGTTTTTT CASSPGGTGELFF few TRBD1 TRBJ2-2 TRBV10-1
TGTGCCAGCAGTGAAGGTTCTAGCGGGACGGATGAGCAGTTCTTC CASSEGSSGTDEQFF NA TRBD2 TRBJ2-1 TRBV6-1
TGTGCCACCAGCAGAGATACAGGGACTGGAAACACCATATATTTT CATSRDTGTGNTIYF many NA TRBJ1-3 TRBV15
TGTGCCAGCAGTTTTTCCCAGGGGGCGCGGTGCTACACCTTC CASSFSQGARCYTF NA TRBD1 TRBJ1-2 TRBV6-5
TGTGCCAGCAGCGTTGGGATAGCGAGCCAAGAGACCCAGTACTTC CASSVGIASQETQYF NA NA TRBJ2-5 TRBV9
TGTGCCAGCAGCCAAAGCAATAGCAATCAGCCCCAGCATTTT CASSQSNSNQPQHF few NA TRBJ1-5 TRBV14
TGTGCTAGTGGTAACCGGGACTCACAGTACGAGCAGTACTTC CASGNRDSQYEQYF few NA TRBJ2-7 TRBV12-5
TGTGCCAGCAGTGGACTAGACAATGAGCAGTTCTTC CASSGLDNEQFF few TRBD2 TRBJ2-1 TRBV6-6
TGTGCCAGCAGGACGCGGGGGGAGGTAGAGACCCAGTACTTC CASRTRGEVETQYF NA TRBD2 TRBJ2-5 TRBV11-3
TGCGCCAGCAGCTTTTCAGGGCAGGCTGAAAAACTGTTTTTT CASSFSGQAEKLFF NA NA TRBJ1-4 TRBV5-1
TGTGCCAGCAGCCCCGGGATAGCGGGAGGCCGTACGCAGTATTTT CASSPGIAGGRTQYF few TRBD2 TRBJ2-3 TRBV6-5
TGTGCCAGCAGTGAATGGGTGGACAGGGTCGGCTACGAGCAGTACTTC CASSEWVDRVGYEQYF many TRBD1 TRBJ2-7 TRBV6-1
TGTGCCAGCAGTGAAGACGGTGGCGGGGCCTACGAGCAGTACTTC CASSEDGGGAYEQYF many NA TRBJ2-7 TRBV6-1
TGTGCCGGGACAGGGGATCGGTATGGCTACACCTTC CAGTGDRYGYTF few TRBD1 TRBJ1-2 TRBV2
TGTGCCAGCAGCTTGGGACTAGCGAGGGCAGATACGCAGTATTTT CASSLGLARADTQYF few TRBD2 TRBJ2-3 TRBV7-9